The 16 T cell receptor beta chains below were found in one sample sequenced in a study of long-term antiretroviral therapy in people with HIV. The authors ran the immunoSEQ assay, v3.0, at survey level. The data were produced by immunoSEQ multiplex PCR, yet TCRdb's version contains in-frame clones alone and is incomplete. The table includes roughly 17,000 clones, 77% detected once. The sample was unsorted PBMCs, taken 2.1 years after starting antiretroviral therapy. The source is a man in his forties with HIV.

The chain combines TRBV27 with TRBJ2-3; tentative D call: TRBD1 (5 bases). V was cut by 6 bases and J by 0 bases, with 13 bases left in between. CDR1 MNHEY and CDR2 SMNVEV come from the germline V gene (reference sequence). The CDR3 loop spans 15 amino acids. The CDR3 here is CASSYRFTSTDTQYF. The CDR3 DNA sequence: TGTGCCAGCAGCTACAGGTTTACTAGCACAGATACGCAGTATTTT.

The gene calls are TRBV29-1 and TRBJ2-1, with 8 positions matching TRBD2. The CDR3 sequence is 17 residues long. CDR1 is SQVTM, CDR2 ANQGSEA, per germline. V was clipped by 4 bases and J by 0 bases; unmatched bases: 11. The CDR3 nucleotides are TGCAGCGTTGCCGGGACTAGAGGGTTTGGCTCCTACAATGAGCAGTTCTTC. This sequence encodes CSVAGTRGFGSYNEQFF.

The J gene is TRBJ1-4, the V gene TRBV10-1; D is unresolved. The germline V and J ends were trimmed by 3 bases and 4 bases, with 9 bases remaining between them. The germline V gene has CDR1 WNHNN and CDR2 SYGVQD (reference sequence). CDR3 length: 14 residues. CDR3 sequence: CASSERHDNEKLFF. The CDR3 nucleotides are TGCGCCAGCAGTGAAAGACACGATAATGAAAAACTGTTTTTT.

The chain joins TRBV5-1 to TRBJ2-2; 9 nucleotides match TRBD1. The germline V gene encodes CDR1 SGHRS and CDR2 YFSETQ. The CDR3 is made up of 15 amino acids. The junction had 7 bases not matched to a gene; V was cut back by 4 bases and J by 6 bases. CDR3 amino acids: CASSAPGQGPGELFF. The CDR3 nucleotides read TGCGCCAGCAGCGCACCGGGACAGGGCCCCGGGGAGCTGTTTTTT.

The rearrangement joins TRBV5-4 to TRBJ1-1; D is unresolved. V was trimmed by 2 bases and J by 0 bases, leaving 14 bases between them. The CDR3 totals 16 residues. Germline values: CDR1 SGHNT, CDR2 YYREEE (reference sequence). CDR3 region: CASSFGPAGLNTEAFF. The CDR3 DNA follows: TGTGCCAGCAGCTTTGGCCCTGCCGGACTGAACACTGAAGCTTTCTTT.

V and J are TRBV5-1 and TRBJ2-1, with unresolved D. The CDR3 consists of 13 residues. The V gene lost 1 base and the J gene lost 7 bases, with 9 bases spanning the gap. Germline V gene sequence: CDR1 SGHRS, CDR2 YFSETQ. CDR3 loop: CASSLTHLNEQFF. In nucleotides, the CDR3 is TGCGCCAGCAGCTTGACCCACTTGAATGAGCAGTTCTTC.

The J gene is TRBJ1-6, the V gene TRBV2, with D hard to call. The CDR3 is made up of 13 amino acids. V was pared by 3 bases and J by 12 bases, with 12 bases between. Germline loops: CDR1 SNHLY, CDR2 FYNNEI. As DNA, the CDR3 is TGTGCCAGCAGTGAGGGGAACGTCGTACCCCTCCACTTT. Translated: CASSEGNVVPLHF.

The CDR3: CASCSTTVMNTEAFF. DNA of the CDR3: TGCGCCAGCTGTAGTACGACAGTGATGAACACTGAAGCTTTCTTT. The rearrangement joins TRBV5-1 to TRBJ1-1, with D perhaps matching TRBD1 (5 bases). The CDR3 totals 15 residues. Germline CDR1 SGHRS, CDR2 YFSETQ. V gave up 7 bases and J gave up 0 bases, with 16 bases separating them.

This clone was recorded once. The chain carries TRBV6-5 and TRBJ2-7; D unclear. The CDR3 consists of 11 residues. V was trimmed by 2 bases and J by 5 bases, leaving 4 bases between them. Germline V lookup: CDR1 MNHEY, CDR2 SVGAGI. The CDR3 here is CASSYEDEQYF. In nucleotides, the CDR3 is TGTGCCAGCAGTTACGAGGACGAGCAGTACTTC.

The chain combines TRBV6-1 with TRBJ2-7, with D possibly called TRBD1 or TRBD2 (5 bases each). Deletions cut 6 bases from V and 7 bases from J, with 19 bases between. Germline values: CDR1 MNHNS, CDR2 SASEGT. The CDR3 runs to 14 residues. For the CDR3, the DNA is TGTGCCAGCAGCGGACAAACACCTACTAGTGAGCAGTACTTC. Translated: CASSGQTPTSEQYF.

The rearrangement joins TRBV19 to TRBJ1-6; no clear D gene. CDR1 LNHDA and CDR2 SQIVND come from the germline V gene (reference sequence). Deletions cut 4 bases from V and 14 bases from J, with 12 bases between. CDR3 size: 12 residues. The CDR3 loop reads CASSTLPSALHF. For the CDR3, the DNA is TGTGCCAGTAGTACCCTTCCTTCGGCCCTCCACTTT. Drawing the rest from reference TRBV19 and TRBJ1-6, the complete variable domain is DGGITQSPKYLFRKEGQNVTLSCEQNLNHDAMYWYRQDPGQGLRLIYYSQIVNDFQKGDIAEGYSVSREKKESFPLTVTSAQKNPTAFYLCASSTLPSALHFGNGTRLTVT.

CDR3 sequence: CASSFGQGPYGYTF. The CDR3 DNA reads as TGTGCCAGCAGCTTCGGACAGGGGCCCTATGGCTACACCTTC. This rearrangement joins TRBV11-2 to TRBJ1-2; 9 positions agree with TRBD1. This CDR3 region has 14 residues. In germline, CDR1 is SGHAT, CDR2 FQNNGV. With V trimmed by 3 bases and J by 4 bases, 3 bases remained unmatched. Full variable domain (remainder filled in from reference TRBV11-2 and TRBJ1-2): EAGVAQSPRYKIIEKRQSVAFWCNPISGHATLYWYQQILGQGPKLLIQFQNNGVVDDSQLPKDRFSAERLKGVDSTLKIQPAKLEDSAVYLCASSFGQGPYGYTFGSGTRLTVV.

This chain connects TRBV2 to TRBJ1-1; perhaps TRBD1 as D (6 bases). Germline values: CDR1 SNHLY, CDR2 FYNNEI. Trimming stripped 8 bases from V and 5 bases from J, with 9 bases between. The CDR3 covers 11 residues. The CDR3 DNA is TGTGCCAGCGGGGGGCTTACTGAAGCTTTCTTT. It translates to CASGGLTEAFF. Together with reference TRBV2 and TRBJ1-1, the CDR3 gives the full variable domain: EPEVTQTPSHQVTQMGQEVILRCVPISNHLYFYWYRQILGQKVEFLVSFYNNEISEKSEIFDDQFSVERPDGSNFTLKIRSTKLEDSAMYFCASGGLTEAFFGQGTRLTVV.

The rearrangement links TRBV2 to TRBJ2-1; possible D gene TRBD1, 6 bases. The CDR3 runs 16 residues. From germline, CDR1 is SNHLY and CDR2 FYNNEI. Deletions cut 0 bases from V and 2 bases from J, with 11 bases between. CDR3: CASSEAQGPTYNEQFF. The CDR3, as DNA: TGTGCCAGCAGTGAAGCCCAGGGGCCAACCTACAATGAGCAGTTCTTC.

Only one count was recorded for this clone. In nucleotides, the CDR3 is TGTGCCCCGTGGGGGGGGAACTATGGCTACACCTTC. Translated: CAPWGGNYGYTF. The chain joins TRBV6-4 to TRBJ1-2, with D tentatively TRBD1 (5 bases). From germline, CDR1 is MRHNA and CDR2 SNTAGT. There are 12 residues in the CDR3. The V and J ends lost 11 bases and 2 bases respectively, with 12 bases between them.

This chain's CDR3 is CAQTAANTGELFF. CDR3 sequence (DNA): TGTGCCCAGACAGCCGCGAACACCGGGGAGCTGTTTTTT. The rearrangement links TRBV30 to TRBJ2-2; D possibly corresponds to TRBD1 (5 bases). This CDR3 contains 13 residues. Germline CDR1 GTSNPN, CDR2 SVGIG (reference sequence). V gave up 8 bases and J gave up 0 bases, with 10 bases separating them.